Presented here are 27 T cell receptor beta chains from one specimen sequenced in a study of T cells after somatic rescue of genetic block. Measured with immunoSEQ multiplex PCR; TCRdb has only the in-frame clones, and not every one. The sample carries over 95,000 clones, around 90% recorded once. The sample consisted of peripheral blood mononuclear cells (PBMCs). These receptors were obtained from a woman aged 18-30 years.

The genes are TRBV25-1 and TRBJ1-3; tentative D call: TRBD1 (6 bases). V was cut by 2 bases and J by 5 bases, with 10 bases left in between. This CDR3 contains 14 residues. CDR1 is MGHDK and CDR2 is SYGVNS in the germline V gene. In nucleotides, the CDR3 is TGTGCCAGCAGTGAAACAGGGTTTAGAAACACCATATATTTT. Translation: CASSETGFRNTIYF.

This clone was detected once. V is TRBV28 and J is TRBJ1-4, with D unclear. The germline V and J ends were trimmed by 6 bases and 3 bases, with 8 bases remaining between them. Germline V gene sequence: CDR1 MDHEN, CDR2 SYDVKM. The CDR3 has 13 residues. CDR3 sequence reads: CASSPGPNEKLFF. In nucleotides, the CDR3 is TGTGCCAGCAGCCCCGGTCCTAATGAAAAACTGTTTTTT.

V gene TRBV2 combines with J gene TRBJ1-2, with a weak D call TRBD1 (5 bases). CDR1 SNHLY and CDR2 FYNNEI come from the germline V gene. Trimming left V 3 bases short and J 8 bases short, with 13 bases between. The CDR3 has 13 amino acids. CDR3: CASSDGALNGYTF. DNA for the CDR3: TGTGCCAGCAGTGACGGGGCCCTTAACGGCTACACCTTC.

The V and J genes are TRBV18 and TRBJ2-2, with D perhaps being TRBD1 or TRBD2 (5 bases each). The V and J ends lost 3 bases and 1 base respectively, with 18 bases between them. The CDR3 runs 18 residues. CDR1 KGHSH and CDR2 LQKENI come from the germline V gene. CDR3 protein: CASSPRDGSPLNTGELFF. As DNA, the CDR3 is TGTGCCAGCTCACCCCGGGACGGGTCTCCCCTGAACACCGGGGAGCTGTTTTTT.

This sequence joins TRBV7-6 and TRBJ2-3, with D hard to call. This CDR3 is 12 amino acids long. From germline, CDR1 is SGHVS and CDR2 FNYEAQ. V gave up 5 bases and J gave up 6 bases, with 9 bases separating them. This CDR3 is CASSPPSDTQYF. The CDR3 bases are TGTGCCAGCAGCCCACCCTCGGATACGCAGTATTTT.

This clone was picked up a small number of times. This chain joins TRBV20-1 and TRBJ1-1; D is ambiguous. Germline V gene lookup returns CDR1 DFQATT and CDR2 SNEGSKA (reference sequence). Trimming removed 0 bases from V and 5 bases from J, with 4 bases in between. The CDR3 runs 11 residues. The CDR3 DNA follows: TGCAGTGCTAGAGAAGGGACTGAAGCTTTCTTT. Amino acid sequence: CSAREGTEAFF.

This chain's CDR3 is CASSLLDGGYNEQFF. In nucleotides, the CDR3 is TGTGCCAGCAGCCTCCTAGACGGGGGCTACAATGAGCAGTTCTTC. V is TRBV7-2 and J is TRBJ2-1; D is perhaps TRBD2 (6 bases). Germline V gene sequence: CDR1 SGHTA, CDR2 FQGNSA. V lost 5 bases to trimming and J lost 3 bases, with 14 bases between them. The CDR3 loop spans 15 amino acids.

The DNA of the CDR3 is TGCGCCAGCAGCTTGGGGACAGGTTTGGCCAAAAACATTCAGTACTTC. It is translated as CASSLGTGLAKNIQYF. The V gene is TRBV5-1, the J gene TRBJ2-4; 7 bases agree with TRBD1. Losses at the gene ends were 0 bases for V and 1 base for J; bases not matched to a gene: 4. This CDR3 comprises 16 residues. Germline V gives CDR1 SGHRS, CDR2 YFSETQ.

V usage is TRBV7-9 and J usage is TRBJ2-5; 8 nucleotides align to TRBD1. Germline V gene sequence: CDR1 SEHNR, CDR2 FQNEAQ (reference sequence). This CDR3 spans 15 amino acids. V was pared by 5 bases and J by 0 bases, with 5 bases of the junction left unmatched. In DNA, the CDR3 is TGTGCCAGCAGCACCGGACAGGGCTACCAAGAGACCCAGTACTTC. Translating gives CASSTGQGYQETQYF.

The rearrangement uses TRBV5-1 and TRBJ2-1; D is possibly TRBD2 (5 bases). CDR1 is SGHRS and CDR2 is YFSETQ in the germline V gene. Between the trimmed V and J ends, which lost 1 base and 0 bases, there was a span of 8 bases. This CDR3 spans 15 amino acids. The chain's CDR3 is CASSLSGDSYNEQFF. For the CDR3, the DNA is TGCGCCAGCAGCTTGTCCGGGGACTCCTACAATGAGCAGTTCTTC. The variable domain in full, completed from reference TRBV5-1 and TRBJ2-1, reads KAGVTQTPRYLIKTRGQQVTLSCSPISGHRSVSWYQQTPGQGLQFLFEYFSETQRNKGNFPGRFSGRQFSNSRSEMNVSTLELGDSALYLCASSLSGDSYNEQFFGPGTRLTVL.

The chain carries TRBV10-3 and TRBJ1-2; D uncertain. The CDR3 runs 11 residues. V was trimmed by 11 bases and J by 7 bases, leaving 14 bases between them. Germline V lookup: CDR1 ENHRY, CDR2 SYGVKD. CDR3 residues: CAATVVGGYTF. CDR3 DNA: TGTGCCGCCACAGTGGTCGGTGGCTACACCTTC.

CDR3 loop: CATKTGGSKQPQHF. The CDR3 coding sequence is TGTGCCACCAAGACAGGGGGGTCGAAGCAGCCCCAGCATTTT. This chain links TRBV28 with TRBJ1-5; 9 bases are a match to TRBD1. Germline values: CDR1 MDHEN, CDR2 SYDVKM. The CDR3 loop spans 14 amino acids. Trimming cost V 10 bases and J 7 bases; bases outside gene matches: 11.

This clone appeared once. The rearrangement uses TRBV11-2 and TRBJ1-5; tentative D call: TRBD1 (5 bases). V lost 5 bases and J lost 4, with 12 bases in between. Per germline, CDR1 SGHAT and CDR2 FQNNGV. The CDR3 is made up of 14 amino acids. For the CDR3, the DNA is TGTGCCAGCAGCCAGGGTGGTGGGAATCAGCCCCAGCATTTT. Protein sequence: CASSQGGGNQPQHF.

The chain couples TRBV10-3 to TRBJ1-2; 10 nucleotides align to TRBD1. The V segment lost 4 bases and the J segment 8 bases; nucleotides outside the gene matches: 10. Germline loops: CDR1 ENHRY, CDR2 SYGVKD. This CDR3 region has 15 residues. Here the CDR3 reads CAISGGQGQLRGYTF. CDR3 in DNA: TGTGCCATCAGTGGGGGACAGGGGCAACTTCGAGGCTACACCTTC.

The chain links TRBV11-1 to TRBJ1-2; 10 bases line up with TRBD1. The length of the CDR3 is 15 residues. Trimming cost V 5 bases and J 3 bases; bases outside gene matches: 6. Germline V gene data show CDR1 as SGHAT and CDR2 as FQDESV (reference sequence). The CDR3 loop is CASSPGQGDYYGYTF. Written as DNA, the CDR3 is TGTGCCAGCAGCCCTGGACAGGGGGATTACTATGGCTACACCTTC.

This rearrangement joins TRBV19 to TRBJ1-4, with TRBD1 identical over 9 bases. Germline CDR1 reads LNHDA; CDR2 reads SQIVND (reference sequence). This CDR3 contains 15 residues. V lost 5 bases to trimming and J lost 6 bases; unmatched junction nucleotides: 7. CDR3 sequence: CASSHLGTGYEKLFF. CDR3 in DNA: TGTGCCAGTAGTCACCTCGGGACAGGGTATGAAAAACTGTTTTTT.

This clone was counted a few times. The CDR3 sequence: CASSAGLAGGSYEQYF. CDR3 in DNA: TGTGCCAGTAGTGCCGGACTAGCGGGCGGTTCCTACGAGCAGTACTTC. The rearrangement joins TRBV19 to TRBJ2-7; 11 bases map to TRBD2. V was clipped by 5 bases and J by 1 base; unmatched bases: 7. Germline V gene sequence: CDR1 LNHDA, CDR2 SQIVND (reference sequence). The length of the CDR3 is 16 residues.

The table lists this clone with a few counts. This chain joins TRBV4-1 and TRBJ1-1; possible D gene TRBD1, 6 bases. This CDR3 comprises 13 residues. V lost 0 bases and J lost 8, with 10 bases in between. From germline, CDR1 is MGHRA and CDR2 YSYEKL. The CDR3 here is CASSQDEGGEAFF. CDR3 bases: TGCGCCAGCAGCCAAGATGAAGGGGGGGAAGCTTTCTTT.

A few counts support this clone. This chain connects TRBV5-1 to TRBJ2-7; D is possibly TRBD2 (6 bases). The germline CDR1 and CDR2 sequences are SGHRS and YFSETQ. This CDR3 comprises 13 residues. V lost 2 bases, J lost 4 bases, and 10 bases lay in between. The CDR3 spells CASSLEGRYEQYF. The CDR3 DNA reads as TGCGCCAGCAGCTTAGAGGGGAGGTACGAGCAGTACTTC.

DNA of the CDR3: TGTGCCAGCAGTGAATTAGCGGCGCGCTCTGGAAACACCATATATTTT. Its protein is CASSELAARSGNTIYF. The chain recombines TRBV5-6 with TRBJ1-3, with no clear D. The CDR3 totals 16 residues. Germline V gene sequence: CDR1 SGHDT, CDR2 YYEEEE. V was pared by 5 bases and J by 0 bases, with 15 bases between. Filled out from reference TRBV5-6 and TRBJ1-3, the complete variable domain reads DAGVTQSPTHLIKTRGQQVTLRCSPKSGHDTVSWYQQALGQGPQFIFQYYEEEERQRGNFPDRFSGHQFPNYSSELNVNALLLGDSALYLCASSELAARSGNTIYFGEGSWLTVV.

The gene calls are TRBV27 and TRBJ2-3; the D is unclear. CDR3 size: 13 residues. V lost 3 bases to trimming and J lost 4 bases, with 8 bases between them. From germline, CDR1 is MNHEY and CDR2 SMNVEV (reference sequence). The CDR3 nucleotides are TGTGCCAGCAGTTTGCTAGGGTCAGATACGCAGTATTTT. It yields the protein CASSLLGSDTQYF.

The rearrangement uses TRBV11-3 and TRBJ1-3; D is unclear. CDR1 and CDR2 (germline): SGHNT, YENEEA. Between the trimmed V and J ends, which lost 4 bases and 2 bases, there was a span of 9 bases. This CDR3 has 14 residues. CDR3 region: CASSWRETGNTIYF. The DNA for the CDR3 is TGTGCCAGCAGCTGGCGTGAAACTGGAAACACCATATATTTT.

CDR3 amino acids: CASSQTRAGASTDTQYF. The CDR3 DNA is TGCGCCAGCAGCCAAACCCGAGCGGGCGCGAGCACAGATACGCAGTATTTT. This sequence joins TRBV4-1 and TRBJ2-3, with D possibly matching TRBD2 (6 bases). Germline assignment: CDR1 MGHRA and CDR2 YSYEKL. This CDR3 comprises 17 residues. V was clipped by 2 bases and J by 0 bases, with 15 bases between them.

The V gene is TRBV15, the J gene TRBJ1-2; D uncertain. CDR3 length equals 15 residues. The V end lost 0 bases, the J end lost 3 bases, and 11 bases lay between the germline ends. The germline gives CDR1 LNHNV, CDR2 YYDKDF (reference sequence). The CDR3 sequence: CATSRDMGRDYGYTF. CDR3 nucleotides: TGTGCCACCAGCAGAGATATGGGTCGGGACTATGGCTACACCTTC. Complete variable domain (other parts from reference TRBV15 and TRBJ1-2): DAMVIQNPRYQVTQFGKPVTLSCSQTLNHNVMYWYQQKSSQAPKLLFHYYDKDFNNEADTPDNFQSRRPNTSFCFLDIRSPGLGDTAMYLCATSRDMGRDYGYTFGSGTRLTVV.

About this clone itself: The junction differs from germline at one of its ends, possibly a read error. The chain links TRBV29-1 to TRBJ2-3; D is possibly TRBD2 (6 bases). The CDR3 sequence is 14 residues long. The germline V gene has CDR1 SQVTM and CDR2 ANQGSEA. The CDR3 DNA follows: TGCAGCGTTGGGCCGGGGGTACCCACAAATACGCAGTATTTT. Protein: CSVGPGVPTNTQYF.

The chain employs TRBV5-4 and TRBJ2-7, with D maybe TRBD2 (6 bases). Germline CDR1 reads SGHNT; CDR2 reads YYREEE (reference sequence). The CDR3 runs 13 residues. V gave up 4 bases and J gave up 5 bases, with 13 bases separating them. This chain's CDR3 is CASSLQWGDEQYF. The CDR3 DNA reads TGTGCCAGCAGCCTCCAGTGGGGGGACGAGCAGTACTTC.

The chain uses TRBV7-8 and TRBJ2-6, with D unclear. Germline lookup yields CDR1 SGHVS and CDR2 FQNEAQ. The CDR3 runs 13 residues. V gave up 3 bases and J gave up 3 bases, with 3 bases separating them. In nucleotides, the CDR3 is TGTGCCAGCAGCTTTCGTGGGGCCAACGTCCTGACTTTC. This encodes CASSFRGANVLTF.